The next 30 T cell receptor beta chains were all read from a single sample in a study of blood T cell repertoires in COVID-19. Produced via immunoSEQ multiplex PCR; TCRdb's table is partial and in-frame only. The sample holds about 63,000 clones, roughly 76% seen once. The sample consisted of peripheral blood. The receptors shown here come from a woman over 75 with acute or convalescent COVID-19.

The chain is built from TRBV19 and TRBJ2-3, with TRBD2 matching 12 bases. The CDR3 sequence is 18 residues long. Germline V lookup: CDR1 LNHDA, CDR2 SQIVND (reference sequence). J was trimmed by 1 base and V by 7 bases; bases with no gene match: 12. CDR3 sequence reads: CASNLGPTSGSRTDTQYF. The CDR3 coding sequence is TGTGCCAGTAACCTCGGCCCGACTAGCGGGAGTCGCACAGATACGCAGTATTTT.

The J gene is TRBJ2-3, the V gene TRBV7-3; D is ambiguous. Deletions cut 2 bases from V and 3 bases from J, with 6 bases between. CDR1 SGHTA and CDR2 FQGTGA come from the germline V gene. The CDR3 loop spans 13 amino acids. The CDR3 sequence: CASSLAETDTQYF. The DNA for the CDR3 is TGTGCCAGCAGCTTAGCGGAGACAGATACGCAGTATTTT.

The V call is TRBV20-1, the J call TRBJ2-5; 7 positions agree with TRBD2. There are 11 residues in the CDR3. With 5 bases clipped from V and 10 bases from J, the junction kept 7 bases outside the gene matches. Germline assignment: CDR1 DFQATT and CDR2 SNEGSKA (reference sequence). This CDR3 reads CSAQAGRVQYF. In DNA form, the CDR3 reads TGCAGTGCTCAAGCGGGAAGAGTCCAGTACTTC.

The sample holds one count of this clone. The chain uses TRBV5-1 and TRBJ2-7; the D gene is possibly TRBD2 (6 bases). V lost 0 bases to trimming and J lost 5 bases, with 9 bases between them. CDR1 is SGHRS and CDR2 is YFSETQ in the germline V gene. The CDR3 is made up of 13 amino acids. CDR3 residues: CASSLGWEDEQYF. CDR3 DNA: TGCGCCAGCAGCTTGGGGTGGGAGGACGAGCAGTACTTC. Full variable domain (rest looked up from reference TRBV5-1 and TRBJ2-7): KAGVTQTPRYLIKTRGQQVTLSCSPISGHRSVSWYQQTPGQGLQFLFEYFSETQRNKGNFPGRFSGRQFSNSRSEMNVSTLELGDSALYLCASSLGWEDEQYFGPGTRLTVT.

The chain combines TRBV7-9 with TRBJ2-2, with a possible D match to TRBD1 (5 bases). In germline, CDR1 is SEHNR, CDR2 FQNEAQ (reference sequence). Deletions cut 6 bases from V and 0 bases from J, with 11 bases between. The length of the CDR3 is 15 residues. CDR3 DNA: TGTGCCAGCAGATTCAGGGAAACGAACACCGGGGAGCTGTTTTTT. It is translated as CASRFRETNTGELFF.

This clone showed up many times. The rearrangement joins TRBV4-3 to TRBJ1-2; TRBD1 might be the D (5 bases). The CDR3 runs to 14 residues. Per germline, CDR1 LGHNA and CDR2 YSLEER. Trimming shortened V by 8 bases and J by 7 bases, and 20 bases separated the two germline ends. The CDR3 sequence is CASGQGRGSGGYTF. Written as DNA, the CDR3 is TGCGCCAGCGGGCAGGGCCGGGGGAGTGGTGGCTACACCTTC.

This chain joins TRBV24-1 and TRBJ2-3; D is ambiguous. Deletions cut 5 bases from V and 2 bases from J, with 13 bases between. The CDR3 extends over 15 amino acids. CDR1 is KGHDR, CDR2 SFDVKD, per germline. CDR3 nucleotide sequence: TGTGCCACCAGTGTTGGAGTACGCCCCACAGATACGCAGTATTTT. This codes for CATSVGVRPTDTQYF.

The rearrangement links TRBV7-3 to TRBJ2-3; 14 bases line up with TRBD2. From germline, CDR1 is SGHTA and CDR2 FQGTGA. Losses at the gene ends were 5 bases for V and 4 bases for J; bases not matched to a gene: 2. The CDR3 spans 15 residues. In DNA form, the CDR3 reads TGTGCCAGCAGCCGGACTAGCGGGAGGCCAGATACGCAGTATTTT. Translation gives CASSRTSGRPDTQYF.

This clone was observed once. The chain has TRBV29-1 and TRBJ2-7, with 7 bases aligning to TRBD1. V lost 7 bases to trimming and J lost 10 bases; unmatched junction nucleotides: 10. This CDR3 comprises 11 residues. Germline values: CDR1 SQVTM, CDR2 ANQGSEA. CDR3 coding DNA: TGCAGCGGAACCGACAGGGTGGCACAGTACTTC. Its protein is CSGTDRVAQYF.

The chain joins TRBV5-1 to TRBJ1-6; 10 nucleotides match TRBD1. The CDR3 runs 17 residues. Germline lookup yields CDR1 SGHRS and CDR2 YFSETQ. The J segment lost 10 bases and the V segment lost 4 bases, leaving 14 bases of the junction unmatched. CDR3 sequence (DNA): TGCGCCAGCAGCCTTCACTCCCGGGACAGGGGAGGGTCACCCCTCCACTTT. The encoded protein is CASSLHSRDRGGSPLHF.

The CDR3 loop is CASSQFSGNANEQFF. CDR3 nucleotide sequence: TGCGCCAGCAGTCAATTCAGCGGGAACGCGAATGAGCAGTTCTTC. The genes are TRBV5-1 and TRBJ2-1, with TRBD2 matching 7 bases. The CDR3 covers 15 residues. Losses at the gene ends were 5 bases for V and 7 bases for J; bases not matched to a gene: 12. CDR1 and CDR2 (germline): SGHRS, YFSETQ.

V and J are TRBV30 and TRBJ1-2; a weak D match, TRBD1 (6 bases). V lost 3 bases and J 6 bases, leaving 14 bases between the germline ends. Germline-derived CDR1 and CDR2 are GTSNPN and SVGIG (reference sequence). The CDR3 runs to 13 residues. The CDR3 DNA reads TGTGCCTGGAGGGGCACAGGGTCCCATGGCTACACCTTC. The encoded protein is CAWRGTGSHGYTF.

This chain's CDR3 is CASSTDRDQPQHF. The CDR3 nucleotides are TGTGCCAGCAGCACCGACAGGGACCAGCCCCAGCATTTT. The genes are TRBV12-3 or TRBV12-4 and TRBJ1-5, with TRBD1 matching over 7 bases. V lost 6 bases, J lost 7 bases, and 6 bases stayed unmatched. This CDR3 region has 13 residues.

V is TRBV7-8 and J is TRBJ2-1; D remains ambiguous. From germline, CDR1 is SGHVS and CDR2 FQNEAQ. The CDR3 contains 15 residues. Trimming removed 7 bases at V and 5 bases at J, with 18 bases between. The CDR3 loop is CASNLAGLPNNEQFF. In DNA form, the CDR3 reads TGTGCCAGCAACCTTGCAGGCCTTCCTAACAATGAGCAGTTCTTC.

V and J are TRBV12-3 or TRBV12-4 and TRBJ1-5; perhaps TRBD1 as D (6 bases). The CDR3 extends over 13 amino acids. V gave up 6 bases and J gave up 6 bases, with 12 bases separating them. In nucleotides, the CDR3 is TGTGCCAGCAGAACTGGGACATCTCAGCCCCAGCATTTT. This encodes CASRTGTSQPQHF.

This chain connects TRBV11-1 to TRBJ2-1, with D perhaps TRBD1 (5 bases). V was pared by 3 bases and J by 8 bases, with 11 bases between. The CDR3 is 13 amino acids. Germline assignment: CDR1 SGHAT and CDR2 FQDESV (reference sequence). CDR3 bases: TGTGCCAGCAGCTTTTTCAGGGTCGATGAGCAGTTCTTC. Translated, it gives CASSFFRVDEQFF.

This clone was detected many times. The chain employs TRBV24-1 and TRBJ2-3; no clear D. The CDR3 runs to 13 residues. The germline V gene has CDR1 KGHDR and CDR2 SFDVKD. V shed 4 bases and J shed 4 bases, with 8 bases lying between them. The CDR3 region is CATSDLRADTQYF. CDR3 in DNA: TGTGCCACCAGTGACCTACGAGCAGATACGCAGTATTTT.

The rearrangement uses TRBV4-1 and TRBJ2-3; TRBD1 is a possible D gene (5 bases). Germline values: CDR1 MGHRA, CDR2 YSYEKL. The CDR3 is 12 amino acids. Deletions cut 4 bases from V and 5 bases from J, with 7 bases between. The CDR3 is CASSPTEDTQYF. CDR3 sequence (DNA): TGCGCCAGCAGCCCGACAGAAGATACGCAGTATTTT.

This rearrangement joins TRBV20-1 to TRBJ2-1, with 8 nucleotides matching TRBD2. CDR3 length equals 11 residues. V shed 6 bases, J shed 7 bases, and the junction held 2 bases outside the gene matches. From germline, CDR1 is DFQATT and CDR2 SNEGSKA (reference sequence). The DNA of the CDR3 is TGCAGTGCGGGGACTAGGAATGAGCAGTTCTTC. This sequence encodes CSAGTRNEQFF.

This sequence joins TRBV5-1 and TRBJ2-5; a possible D gene is TRBD1 (5 bases). Per the germline V gene, CDR1 is SGHRS and CDR2 is YFSETQ. The CDR3 has 14 residues. The V and J ends lost 2 bases and 2 bases respectively, with 10 bases between them. The CDR3 sequence is CASSFLTDQETQYF. The CDR3 coding sequence is TGCGCCAGCAGCTTTCTGACAGATCAAGAGACCCAGTACTTC.

This CDR3 is CASNPNPGGRGGYGYTF. The CDR3 DNA follows: TGTGCCAGCAACCCAAATCCAGGGGGGCGAGGTGGCTATGGCTACACCTTC. The V and J genes are TRBV27 and TRBJ1-2; the match to TRBD1 covers 7 bases. The germline V gene encodes CDR1 MNHEY and CDR2 SMNVEV (reference sequence). V dropped 7 bases and J dropped 4; count of bases not matched to a gene: 18. This CDR3 region has 17 residues.

The chain is built from TRBV28 and TRBJ2-7, with D possibly TRBD2 on 7 matching bases. Trimming took 1 base from V and 1 from J, leaving 11 bases between them. The CDR3 extends over 15 amino acids. In germline, CDR1 is MDHEN, CDR2 SYDVKM. CDR3 DNA: TGTGCCAGCAGTTTATACGGGGGGCGATCCTACGAGCAGTACTTC. Protein: CASSLYGGRSYEQYF.

J is TRBJ1-3 and V is TRBV28; D gene uncertain. This CDR3 has 14 residues. Germline lookup yields CDR1 MDHEN and CDR2 SYDVKM. Trimming left V 3 bases short and J 5 bases short, with 11 bases between. The CDR3 sequence: CASSLAHSRNTIYF. For the CDR3, the DNA is TGTGCCAGCAGTTTGGCTCACAGCCGAAACACCATATATTTT.

In its sample, this clone was seen a few times. This chain connects TRBV10-1 to TRBJ2-7, with 7 bases lining up with TRBD2. The CDR3 extends over 15 amino acids. V dropped 0 bases and J dropped 3; count of bases not matched to a gene: 5. In germline, CDR1 is WNHNN, CDR2 SYGVQD (reference sequence). CDR3 in amino acids: CASSESREGYYEQYF. The DNA of the CDR3 is TGCGCCAGCAGTGAGTCGAGGGAGGGTTACTACGAGCAGTACTTC.

The J gene is TRBJ2-7, the V gene TRBV16; tentatively, D is TRBD2 (5 bases). V lost 0 bases to trimming and J lost 3 bases, with 24 bases between them. The CDR3 is 19 amino acids. CDR1 KGHSY and CDR2 FQNENV come from the germline V gene. The CDR3: CASSQSIPSSALGNYEQYF. The CDR3 nucleotides are TGTGCCAGCAGCCAATCAATCCCTAGCTCAGCACTAGGAAACTACGAGCAGTACTTC.

The J gene is TRBJ2-3, the V gene TRBV4-1; TRBD1 matches at 9 bases. Germline loops: CDR1 MGHRA, CDR2 YSYEKL. With V trimmed by 4 bases and J by 4 bases, 9 bases remained unmatched. The CDR3 consists of 16 residues. CDR3 amino acids: CASSLQGQGEADTQYF. The CDR3 DNA follows: TGCGCCAGCAGCCTACAGGGACAGGGTGAAGCAGATACGCAGTATTTT.

The J gene is TRBJ2-1, the V gene TRBV5-1; TRBD2 agrees at 8 bases. J gave up 6 bases and V 0 bases, and 8 bases lay outside the gene matches. This CDR3 spans 16 amino acids. Germline V gives CDR1 SGHRS, CDR2 YFSETQ. For the CDR3, the DNA is TGCGCCAGCAGCTTGGGAGGGGCGGGAGGTGGCAATGAGCAGTTCTTC. Encoded protein: CASSLGGAGGGNEQFF.

Only one count was recorded for this clone. V gene TRBV28 combines with J gene TRBJ2-1, with D perhaps TRBD1 (6 bases). V lost 6 bases to trimming and J lost 5 bases, with 20 bases between them. The germline CDR1 and CDR2 sequences are MDHEN and SYDVKM. This CDR3 has 16 residues. CDR3 residues: CASRPEALTGNNEQFF. CDR3 nucleotides: TGTGCCAGCAGGCCGGAGGCCTTAACAGGGAACAATGAGCAGTTCTTC.

The rearrangement uses TRBV2 and TRBJ1-5; maybe TRBD1 (5 bases). Germline CDR1 SNHLY, CDR2 FYNNEI. This CDR3 spans 11 amino acids. The ends were cut back, 6 bases at V and 9 bases at J, with 9 bases in the middle. The CDR3 DNA reads TGTGCCAGCAGGCAGGGAGGGCCCCAGCATTTT. Its translation: CASRQGGPQHF.

This rearrangement joins TRBV5-1 to TRBJ2-3; D is perhaps TRBD2 (5 bases). Germline V CDR1 and CDR2: SGHRS, YFSETQ. The V end lost 0 bases, the J end lost 4 bases, and 15 bases lay between the germline ends. The CDR3 extends over 16 amino acids. CDR3 region: CASSLGEYLNADTQYF. The CDR3 DNA sequence: TGCGCCAGCAGCTTGGGGGAGTACCTCAATGCAGATACGCAGTATTTT.